This note documents a single T cell receptor beta chain sequence. The data belong to a study of cytomegalovirus exposure and HLA in healthy donors. The CDR3 covers 16 residues. The trim removed 6 bases at V and 5 bases at J, leaving 6 bases unmatched. Germline assignment: CDR1 LNHDA and CDR2 SQIVND (reference sequence). The PCR had 60 Vbeta and 13 Jbeta primers. Clones were sequenced by immunoSEQ multiplex PCR, and TCRdb holds only the in-frame ones, with some missing. The sample holds about 130,000 clones, about 78% seen once. This clonotype originated in a man between 45 and 60 years old in good health and CMV-seropositive. The specimen sequenced was PBMCs. The rearrangement links TRBV19 to TRBJ2-5; 16 positions agree with TRBD2. As DNA, the CDR3 is TGTGCCAGTAGCCGGGGACTAGCGGGAGGGGGGGAGACCCAGTACTTC. Its protein product is CASSRGLAGGGETQYF.